This TCR beta chain comes out of a study of T cells in women clearing cervical HPV infection. Each participant carried one incident cervical HPV16 infection only. TCR beta CDR3 amplified by multiplex PCR from approximately 1,100 ng genomic DNA. Clones were sequenced by immunoSEQ multiplex PCR, and TCRdb holds only the in-frame ones, with some missing. The specimen's table records 30,000 to 35,000 clones. On this clone itself: The read terminates 3 residues before the CDR3 end, so the remaining end is supplied by the germline J gene.

The germline CDR1 and CDR2 sequences are WSHSY and SAAADI. Trimming removed 6 bases from V and 3 bases from J; junction bases left unmatched: 16. This CDR3 is 17 amino acids long. The sequenced sample was blood buffy coat. This chain connects TRBV10-2 to TRBJ2-7; 8 bases map to TRBD2. The receptor's source is a woman aged 18 to 75 with a cervical HPV16 infection that either progressed to CIN3+ or cleared (not recorded which). CDR3 DNA, as far as it was read: TGCGCCAGCAGCCCACTAGCGGCCCCCCTTACGCACTACGAG. Translating gives CASSPLAAPLTHYE. The CDR3 in its entirety is CASSPLAAPLTHYEQYF.